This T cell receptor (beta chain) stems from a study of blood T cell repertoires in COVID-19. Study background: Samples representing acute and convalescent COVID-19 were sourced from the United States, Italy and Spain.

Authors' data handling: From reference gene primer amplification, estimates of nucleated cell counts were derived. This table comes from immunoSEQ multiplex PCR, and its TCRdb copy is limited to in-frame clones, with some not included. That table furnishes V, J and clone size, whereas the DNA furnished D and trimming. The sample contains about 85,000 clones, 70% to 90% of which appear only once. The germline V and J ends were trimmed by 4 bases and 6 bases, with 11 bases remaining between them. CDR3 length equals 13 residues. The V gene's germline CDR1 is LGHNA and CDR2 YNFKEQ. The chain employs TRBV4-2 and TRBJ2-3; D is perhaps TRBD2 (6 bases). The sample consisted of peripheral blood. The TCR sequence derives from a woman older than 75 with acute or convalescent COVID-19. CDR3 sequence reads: CASSRRVGDTQYF. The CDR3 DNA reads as TGTGCCAGCAGCCGGAGGGTGGGTGATACGCAGTATTTT.